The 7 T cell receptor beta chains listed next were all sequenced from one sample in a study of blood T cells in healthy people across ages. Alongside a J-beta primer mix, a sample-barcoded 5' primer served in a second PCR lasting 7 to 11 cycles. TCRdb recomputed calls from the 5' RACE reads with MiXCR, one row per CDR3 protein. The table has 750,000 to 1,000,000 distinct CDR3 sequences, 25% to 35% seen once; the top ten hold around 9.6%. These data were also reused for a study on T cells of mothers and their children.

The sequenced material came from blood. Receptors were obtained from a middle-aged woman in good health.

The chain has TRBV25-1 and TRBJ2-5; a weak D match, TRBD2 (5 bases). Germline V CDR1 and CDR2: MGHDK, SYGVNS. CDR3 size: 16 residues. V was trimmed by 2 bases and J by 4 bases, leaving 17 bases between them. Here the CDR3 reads CASSEQASRRRETQYF. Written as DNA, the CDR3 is TGTGCCAGCAGTGAACAGGCATCCAGGAGGCGAGAGACCCAGTACTTC.

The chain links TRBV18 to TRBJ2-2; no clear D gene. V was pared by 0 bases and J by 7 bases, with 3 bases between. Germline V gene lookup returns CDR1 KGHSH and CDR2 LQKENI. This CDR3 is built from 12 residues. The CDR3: CASSPPCGELFF. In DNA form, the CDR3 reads TGTGCCAGCTCACCACCTTGCGGGGAGCTGTTTTTT.

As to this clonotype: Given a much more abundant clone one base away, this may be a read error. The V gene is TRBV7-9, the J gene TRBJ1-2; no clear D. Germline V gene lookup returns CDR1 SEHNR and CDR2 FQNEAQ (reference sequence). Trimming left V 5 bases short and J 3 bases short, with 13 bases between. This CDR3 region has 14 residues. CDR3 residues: CASSIPGVDYGYTF. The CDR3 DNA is TGTGCCAGCAGCATCCCCGGGGTGGACTATGGCTACACCTTC.

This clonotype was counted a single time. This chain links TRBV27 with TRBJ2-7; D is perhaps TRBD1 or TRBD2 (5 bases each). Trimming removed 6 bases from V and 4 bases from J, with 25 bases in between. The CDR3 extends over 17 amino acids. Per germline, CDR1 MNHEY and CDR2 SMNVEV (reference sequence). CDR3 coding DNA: TGTGCCAGCAGCCTAAACGGGGCAGCTAATCTGAAATACGAGCAGTACTTC. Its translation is CASSLNGAANLKYEQYF.

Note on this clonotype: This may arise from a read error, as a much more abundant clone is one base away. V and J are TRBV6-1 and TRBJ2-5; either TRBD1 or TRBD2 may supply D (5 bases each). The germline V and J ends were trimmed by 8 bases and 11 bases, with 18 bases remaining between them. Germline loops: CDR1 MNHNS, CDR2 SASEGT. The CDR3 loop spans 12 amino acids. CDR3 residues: CASWGSAGGQYF. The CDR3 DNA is TGTGCCAGCTGGGGGTCAGCTGGCGGGCAGTACTTC.

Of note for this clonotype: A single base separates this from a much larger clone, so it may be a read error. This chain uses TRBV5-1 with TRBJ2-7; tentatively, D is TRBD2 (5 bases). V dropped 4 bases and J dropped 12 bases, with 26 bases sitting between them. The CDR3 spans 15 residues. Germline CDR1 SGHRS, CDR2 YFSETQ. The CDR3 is CASSPRRGVKETLYF. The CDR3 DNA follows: TGCGCCAGCAGCCCACGTCGGGGTGTGAAAGAGACCCTGTACTTC. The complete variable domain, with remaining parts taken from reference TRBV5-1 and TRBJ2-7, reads KAGVTQTPRYLIKTRGQQVTLSCSPISGHRSVSWYQQTPGQGLQFLFEYFSETQRNKGNFPGRFSGRQFSNSRSEMNVSTLELGDSALYLCASSPRRGVKETLYFGPGTRLTVT.

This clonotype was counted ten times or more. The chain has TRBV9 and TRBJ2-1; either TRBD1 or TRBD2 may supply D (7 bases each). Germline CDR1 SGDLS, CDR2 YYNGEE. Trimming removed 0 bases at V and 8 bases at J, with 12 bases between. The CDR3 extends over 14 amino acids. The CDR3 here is CASSVGPGGDEQFF. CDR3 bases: TGTGCCAGCAGCGTAGGTCCAGGGGGGGATGAGCAGTTCTTC.